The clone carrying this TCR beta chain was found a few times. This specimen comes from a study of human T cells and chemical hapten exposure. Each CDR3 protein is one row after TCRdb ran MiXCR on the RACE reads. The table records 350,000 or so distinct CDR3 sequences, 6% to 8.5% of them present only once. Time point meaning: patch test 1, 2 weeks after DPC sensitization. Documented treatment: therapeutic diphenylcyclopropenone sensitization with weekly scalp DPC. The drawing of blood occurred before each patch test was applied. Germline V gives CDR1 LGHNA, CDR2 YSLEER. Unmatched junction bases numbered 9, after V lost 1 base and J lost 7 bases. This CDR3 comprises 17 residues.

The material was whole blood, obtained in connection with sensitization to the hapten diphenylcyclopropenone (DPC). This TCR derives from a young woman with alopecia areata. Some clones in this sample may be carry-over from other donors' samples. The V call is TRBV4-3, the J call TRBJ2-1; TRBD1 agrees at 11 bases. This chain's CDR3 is CASSQVPIGQGANEQFF. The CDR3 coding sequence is TGCGCCAGCAGCCAAGTCCCGATCGGACAGGGGGCAAATGAGCAGTTCTTC.